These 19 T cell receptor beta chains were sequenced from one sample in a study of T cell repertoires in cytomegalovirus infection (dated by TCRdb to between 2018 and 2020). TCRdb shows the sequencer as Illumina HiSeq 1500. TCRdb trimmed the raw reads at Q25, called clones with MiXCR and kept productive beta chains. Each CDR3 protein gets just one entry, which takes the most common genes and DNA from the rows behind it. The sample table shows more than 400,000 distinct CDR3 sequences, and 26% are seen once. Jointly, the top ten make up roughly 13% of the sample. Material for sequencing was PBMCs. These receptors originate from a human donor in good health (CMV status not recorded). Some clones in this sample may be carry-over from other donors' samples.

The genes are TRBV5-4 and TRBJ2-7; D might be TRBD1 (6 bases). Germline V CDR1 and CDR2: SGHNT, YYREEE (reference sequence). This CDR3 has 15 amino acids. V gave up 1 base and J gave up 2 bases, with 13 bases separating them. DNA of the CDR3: TGTGCCAGCAGCTTGCGGCCGGGACAAACCTACGAGCAGTACTTC. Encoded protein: CASSLRPGQTYEQYF. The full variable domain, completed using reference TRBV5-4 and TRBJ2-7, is ETGVTQSPTHLIKTRGQQVTLRCSSQSGHNTVSWYQQALGQGPQFIFQYYREEENGRGNFPPRFSGLQFPNYSSELNVNALELDDSALYLCASSLRPGQTYEQYFGPGTRLTVT.

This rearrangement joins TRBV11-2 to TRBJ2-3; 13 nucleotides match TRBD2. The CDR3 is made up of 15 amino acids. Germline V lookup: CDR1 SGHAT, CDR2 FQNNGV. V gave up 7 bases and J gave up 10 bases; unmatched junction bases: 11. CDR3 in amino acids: CASTPGLAGTEAQYF. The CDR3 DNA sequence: TGTGCCAGCACCCCGGGACTAGCGGGAACGGAAGCGCAGTATTTT.

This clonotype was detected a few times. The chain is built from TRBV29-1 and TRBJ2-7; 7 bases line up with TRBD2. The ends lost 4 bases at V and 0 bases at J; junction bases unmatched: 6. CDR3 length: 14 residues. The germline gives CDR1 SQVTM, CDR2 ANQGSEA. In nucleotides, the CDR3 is TGCAGCGTTGCTGGCGGGAGTAGCTCCTACGAGCAGTACTTC. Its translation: CSVAGGSSSYEQYF.

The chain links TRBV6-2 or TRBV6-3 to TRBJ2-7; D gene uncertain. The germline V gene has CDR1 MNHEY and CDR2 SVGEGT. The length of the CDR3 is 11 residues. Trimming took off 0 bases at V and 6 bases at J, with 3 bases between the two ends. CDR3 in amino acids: CASSYSLEQYF. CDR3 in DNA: TGTGCCAGCAGTTACTCGCTCGAGCAGTACTTC.

CDR3 sequence: CSARVRTEAFF. The DNA for the CDR3 is TGCAGTGCTAGAGTCCGGACTGAAGCTTTCTTT. V usage is TRBV20-1 and J usage is TRBJ1-1, with D uncertain. The CDR3 consists of 11 residues. Looked up from germline, CDR1 is DFQATT and CDR2 is SNEGSKA (reference sequence). Trimming left V 1 base short and J 5 bases short, with 5 bases between.

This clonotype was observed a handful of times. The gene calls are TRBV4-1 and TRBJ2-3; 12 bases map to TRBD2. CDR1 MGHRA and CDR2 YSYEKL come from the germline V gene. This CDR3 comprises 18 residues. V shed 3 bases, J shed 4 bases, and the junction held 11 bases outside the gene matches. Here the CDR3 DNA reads TGCGCCAGCAGCCACGCTACCCGACTAGCGGGAGTCTCAGATACGCAGTATTTT. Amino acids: CASSHATRLAGVSDTQYF.

CDR3 sequence (DNA): TGTGCCAGCAGTTTGGGGACTTTCAACACCGGGGAGCTGTTTTTT. Its protein is CASSLGTFNTGELFF. V usage is TRBV28 and J usage is TRBJ2-2; a possible D gene is TRBD2 (6 bases). V lost 3 bases and J 2 bases, leaving 10 bases between the germline ends. This CDR3 spans 15 amino acids. Germline V gives CDR1 MDHEN, CDR2 SYDVKM.

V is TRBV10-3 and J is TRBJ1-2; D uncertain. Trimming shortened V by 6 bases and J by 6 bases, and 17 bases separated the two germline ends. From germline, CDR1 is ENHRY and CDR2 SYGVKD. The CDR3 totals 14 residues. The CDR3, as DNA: TGTGCCATCAGGGGTCTCTATCCGGGTCATGGCTACACCTTC. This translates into CAIRGLYPGHGYTF.

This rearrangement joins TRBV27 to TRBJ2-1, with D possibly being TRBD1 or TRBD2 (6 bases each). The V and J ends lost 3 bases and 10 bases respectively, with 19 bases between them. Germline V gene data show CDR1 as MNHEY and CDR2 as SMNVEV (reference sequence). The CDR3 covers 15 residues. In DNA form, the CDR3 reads TGTGCCAGCAGTTTCCGACTAGGGGGTTTAGACGAGCAGTTCTTC. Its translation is CASSFRLGGLDEQFF.

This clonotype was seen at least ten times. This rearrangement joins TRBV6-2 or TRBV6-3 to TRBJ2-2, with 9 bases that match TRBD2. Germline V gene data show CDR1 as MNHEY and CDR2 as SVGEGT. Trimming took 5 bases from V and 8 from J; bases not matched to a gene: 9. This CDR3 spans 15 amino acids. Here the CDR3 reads CASSPLAGRAGELFF. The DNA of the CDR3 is TGTGCCAGCAGTCCGCTAGCGGGAAGGGCTGGGGAGCTGTTTTTT.

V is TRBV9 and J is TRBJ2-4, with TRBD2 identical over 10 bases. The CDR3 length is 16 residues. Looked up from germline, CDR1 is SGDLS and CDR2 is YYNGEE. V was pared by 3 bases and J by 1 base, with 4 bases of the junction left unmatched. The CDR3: CASSEGAGGAKNIQYF. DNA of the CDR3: TGTGCCAGCAGCGAGGGAGCGGGAGGGGCCAAAAACATTCAGTACTTC. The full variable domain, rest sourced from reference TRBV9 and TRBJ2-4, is DSGVTQTPKHLITATGQRVTLRCSPRSGDLSVYWYQQSLDQGLQFLIQYYNGEERAKGNILERFSAQQFPDLHSELNLSSLELGDSALYFCASSEGAGGAKNIQYFGAGTRLSVL.

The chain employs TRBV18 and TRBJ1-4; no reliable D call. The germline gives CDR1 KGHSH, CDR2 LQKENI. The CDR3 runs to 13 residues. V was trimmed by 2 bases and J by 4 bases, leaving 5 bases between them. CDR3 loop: CASSPANNEKLFF. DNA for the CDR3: TGTGCCAGCTCACCAGCAAATAATGAAAAACTGTTTTTT. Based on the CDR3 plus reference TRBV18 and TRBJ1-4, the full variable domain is NAGVMQNPRHLVRRRGQEARLRCSPMKGHSHVYWYRQLPEEGLKFMVYLQKENIIDESGMPKERFSAEFPKEGPSILRIQQVVRGDSAAYFCASSPANNEKLFFGSGTQLSVL.

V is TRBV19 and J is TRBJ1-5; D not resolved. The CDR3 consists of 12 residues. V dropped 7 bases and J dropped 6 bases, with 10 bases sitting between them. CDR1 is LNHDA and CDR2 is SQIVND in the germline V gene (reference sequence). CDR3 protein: CASTLTSQPQHF. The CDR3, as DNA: TGTGCCAGTACCCTAACAAGTCAGCCCCAGCATTTT.

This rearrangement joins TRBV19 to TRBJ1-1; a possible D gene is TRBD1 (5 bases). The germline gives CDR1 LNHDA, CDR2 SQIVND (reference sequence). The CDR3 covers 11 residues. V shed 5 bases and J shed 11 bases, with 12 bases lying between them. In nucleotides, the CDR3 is TGTGCCAGTAGTGTCGACAGAGACGCTTTCTTT. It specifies CASSVDRDAFF.

This CDR3 is CATSGGTARKAFF. The CDR3 DNA follows: TGTGCCACCAGTGGGGGGACAGCGAGAAAAGCTTTCTTT. The chain carries TRBV24-1 and TRBJ1-1, with 7 bases that match TRBD1. The CDR3 has 13 residues. Germline CDR1 and CDR2: KGHDR and SFDVKD. V lost 5 bases, J lost 9 bases, and 8 bases stayed unmatched.

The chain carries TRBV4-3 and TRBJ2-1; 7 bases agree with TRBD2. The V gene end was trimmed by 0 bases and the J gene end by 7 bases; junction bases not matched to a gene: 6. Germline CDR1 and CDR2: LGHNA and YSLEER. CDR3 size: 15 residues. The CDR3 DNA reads TGCGCCAGCAGCCAAGATCTAGCGGATGCAAATGAGCAGTTCTTC. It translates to CASSQDLADANEQFF.

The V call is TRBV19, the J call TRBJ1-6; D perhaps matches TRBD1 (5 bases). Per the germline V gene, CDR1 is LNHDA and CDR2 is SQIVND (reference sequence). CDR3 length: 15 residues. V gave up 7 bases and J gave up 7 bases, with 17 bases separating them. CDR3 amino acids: CASKGQGPANSPLHF. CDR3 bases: TGTGCCAGTAAAGGCCAGGGCCCGGCGAATTCACCCCTCCACTTT.

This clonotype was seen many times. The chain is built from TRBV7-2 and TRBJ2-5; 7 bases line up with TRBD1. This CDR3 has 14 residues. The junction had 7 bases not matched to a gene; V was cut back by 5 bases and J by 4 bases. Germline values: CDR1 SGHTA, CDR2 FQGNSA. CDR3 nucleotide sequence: TGTGCCAGCAGCGGGGTTTACAGGGGAGAGACCCAGTACTTC. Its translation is CASSGVYRGETQYF.

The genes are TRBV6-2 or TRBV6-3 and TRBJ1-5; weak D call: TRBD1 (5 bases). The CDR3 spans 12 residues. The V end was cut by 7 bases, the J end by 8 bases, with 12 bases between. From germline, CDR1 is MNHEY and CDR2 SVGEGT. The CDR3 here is CASTDRSKPQHF. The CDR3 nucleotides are TGTGCCAGCACCGACAGATCCAAGCCCCAGCATTTT.